The present T cell receptor (beta chain) was sequenced within a study of blood T cell repertoires in COVID-19. On the study more broadly: Italy, Spain and the United States were the sources of the convalescent and acute COVID-19 samples. The analysed material was cDNA or gDNA that came from T cells, B-cell-depleted T cells, or PBMCs.

As processed by the authors: Amplified reference gene primers provided the basis for estimating nucleated cell counts. The repertoire was sequenced with immunoSEQ multiplex PCR; TCRdb's copy has only in-frame clones and lacks some. Clone size and V and J calls were adopted from that table, with D and trimming inferred from the DNA. The sample comprises 170,000 or so clones, roughly four fifths of which are singletons, and 7.6% rests with the top ten. The CDR3 runs 16 residues. The junction had 8 bases not matched to a gene; V was cut back by 6 bases and J by 0 bases. CDR1 MNHEY and CDR2 SVGEGT come from the germline V gene.

The sequenced sample was peripheral blood. The chain carries TRBV6-2 or TRBV6-3 and TRBJ1-5, with 7 nucleotides matching TRBD1. The sequence derives from a woman aged 70-85 years with COVID-19, enrolled during active disease. CDR3 in DNA: TGTGCCAGCAGCCCCAACAGGGGATTTAGCAATCAGCCCCAGCATTTT. Its protein is CASSPNRGFSNQPQHF.